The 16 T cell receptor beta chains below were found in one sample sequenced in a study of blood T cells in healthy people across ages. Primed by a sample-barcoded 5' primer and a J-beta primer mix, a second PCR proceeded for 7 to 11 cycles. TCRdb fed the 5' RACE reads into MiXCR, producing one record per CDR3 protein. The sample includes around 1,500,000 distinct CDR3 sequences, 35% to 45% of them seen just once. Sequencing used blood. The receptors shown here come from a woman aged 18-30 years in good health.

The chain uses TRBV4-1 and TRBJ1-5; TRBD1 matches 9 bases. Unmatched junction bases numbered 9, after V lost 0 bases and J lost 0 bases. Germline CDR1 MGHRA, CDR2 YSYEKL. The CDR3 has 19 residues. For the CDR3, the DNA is TGCGCCAGCAGCCAAGATCCCGGGACAGGGATCCTTAGCAATCAGCCCCAGCATTTT. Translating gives CASSQDPGTGILSNQPQHF.

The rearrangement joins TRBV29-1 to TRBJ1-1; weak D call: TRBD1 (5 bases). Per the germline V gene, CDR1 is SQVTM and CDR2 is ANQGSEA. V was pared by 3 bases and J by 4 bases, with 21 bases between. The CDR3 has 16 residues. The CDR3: CSVEGGSGLMSTEAFF. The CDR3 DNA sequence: TGCAGCGTTGAGGGTGGTTCAGGGCTAATGAGCACTGAAGCTTTCTTT. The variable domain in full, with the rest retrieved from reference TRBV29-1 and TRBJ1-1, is SAVISQKPSRDICQRGTSLTIQCQVDSQVTMMFWYRQQPGQSLTLIATANQGSEATYESGFVIDKFPISRPNLTFSTLTVSNMSPEDSSIYLCSVEGGSGLMSTEAFFGQGTRLTVV.

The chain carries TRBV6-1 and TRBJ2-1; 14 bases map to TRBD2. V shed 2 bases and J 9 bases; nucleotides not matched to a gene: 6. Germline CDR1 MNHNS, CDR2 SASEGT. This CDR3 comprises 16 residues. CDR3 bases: TGTGCCAGCAGTGAAAGCATAGGACTAGCGGGAGGTGAGCAGTTCTTC. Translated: CASSESIGLAGGEQFF.

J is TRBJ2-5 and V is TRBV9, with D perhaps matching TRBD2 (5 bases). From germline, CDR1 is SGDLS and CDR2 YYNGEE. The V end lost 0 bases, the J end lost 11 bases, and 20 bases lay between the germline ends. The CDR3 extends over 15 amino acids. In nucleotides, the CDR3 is TGTGCCAGCAGCGTAGGACCAGCGGTGATCAATGAGCAGTACTTC. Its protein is CASSVGPAVINEQYF. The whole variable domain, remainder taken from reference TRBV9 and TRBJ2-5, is DSGVTQTPKHLITATGQRVTLRCSPRSGDLSVYWYQQSLDQGLQFLIQYYNGEERAKGNILERFSAQQFPDLHSELNLSSLELGDSALYFCASSVGPAVINEQYFGPGTRLLVL.

The CDR3 DNA reads as TGTGCCACTTCTCTGAGCTCCTACAATGAGCAGTACTTC. Its translation: CATSLSSYNEQYF. This chain joins TRBV27 and TRBJ2-1; D unclear. The DNA end is more similar to TRBJ2-7, so the J call may be wrong. Germline V CDR1 and CDR2: MNHEY, SMNVEV (reference sequence). The CDR3 spans 13 residues.

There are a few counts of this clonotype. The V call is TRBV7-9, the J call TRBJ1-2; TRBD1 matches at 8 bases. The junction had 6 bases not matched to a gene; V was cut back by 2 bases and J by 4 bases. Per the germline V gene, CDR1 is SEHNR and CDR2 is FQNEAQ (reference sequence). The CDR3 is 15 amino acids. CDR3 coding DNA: TGTGCCAGCAGCTTATCGCAGGGGGCGCGCTATGGCTACACCTTC. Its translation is CASSLSQGARYGYTF.

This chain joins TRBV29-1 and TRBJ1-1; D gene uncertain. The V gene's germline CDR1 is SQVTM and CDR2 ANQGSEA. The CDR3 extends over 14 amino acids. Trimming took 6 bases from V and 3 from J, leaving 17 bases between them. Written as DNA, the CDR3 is TGCAGCGTCTCCCCGCGGCAGGTGGACACTGAAGCTTTCTTT. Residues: CSVSPRQVDTEAFF.

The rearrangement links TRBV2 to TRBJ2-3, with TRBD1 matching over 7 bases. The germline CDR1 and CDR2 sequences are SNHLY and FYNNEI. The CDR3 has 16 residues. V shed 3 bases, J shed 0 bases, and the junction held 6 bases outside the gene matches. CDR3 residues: CASSDRGQPSTDTQYF. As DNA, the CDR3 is TGTGCCAGCAGTGATAGGGGACAGCCTAGCACAGATACGCAGTATTTT.

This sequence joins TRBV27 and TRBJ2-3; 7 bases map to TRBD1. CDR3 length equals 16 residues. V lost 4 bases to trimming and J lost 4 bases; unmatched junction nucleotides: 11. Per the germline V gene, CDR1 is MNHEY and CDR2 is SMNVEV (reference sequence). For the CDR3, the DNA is TGTGCCAGCAGTTCCCCGACAGGGATAGGGTCAGATACGCAGTATTTT. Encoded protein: CASSSPTGIGSDTQYF.

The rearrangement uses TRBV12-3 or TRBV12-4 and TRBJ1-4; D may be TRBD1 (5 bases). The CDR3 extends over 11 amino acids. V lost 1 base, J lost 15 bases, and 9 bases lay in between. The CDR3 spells CASSLGGTLFF. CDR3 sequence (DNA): TGTGCCAGCAGTTTAGGTGGGACCTTGTTTTTT.

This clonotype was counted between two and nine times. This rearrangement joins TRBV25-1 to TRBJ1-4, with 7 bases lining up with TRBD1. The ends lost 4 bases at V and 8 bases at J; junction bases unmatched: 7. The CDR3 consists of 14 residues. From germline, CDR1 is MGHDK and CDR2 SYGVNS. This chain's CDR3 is CASSGTGGKEKLFF. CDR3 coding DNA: TGTGCCAGCAGTGGGACAGGAGGAAAAGAAAAACTGTTTTTT.

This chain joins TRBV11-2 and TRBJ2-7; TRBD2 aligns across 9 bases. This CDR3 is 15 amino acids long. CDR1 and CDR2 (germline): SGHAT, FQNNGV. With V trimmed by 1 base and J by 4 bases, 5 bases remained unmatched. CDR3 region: CASSLAGTSQYEQYF. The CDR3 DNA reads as TGTGCCAGCAGCTTAGCGGGGACTAGCCAATACGAGCAGTACTTC.

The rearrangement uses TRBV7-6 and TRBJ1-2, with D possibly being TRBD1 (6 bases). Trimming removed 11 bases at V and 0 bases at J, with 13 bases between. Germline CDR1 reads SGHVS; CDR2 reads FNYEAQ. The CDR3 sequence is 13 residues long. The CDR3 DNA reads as TGTGCCGGAAAGAAGGGGGCTAACTATGGCTACACCTTC. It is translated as CAGKKGANYGYTF. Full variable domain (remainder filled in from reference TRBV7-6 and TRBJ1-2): GAGVSQSPRYKVTKRGQDVALRCDPISGHVSLYWYRQALGQGPEFLTYFNYEAQQDKSGLPNDRFSAERPEGSISTLTIQRTEQRDSAMYRCAGKKGANYGYTFGSGTRLTVV.

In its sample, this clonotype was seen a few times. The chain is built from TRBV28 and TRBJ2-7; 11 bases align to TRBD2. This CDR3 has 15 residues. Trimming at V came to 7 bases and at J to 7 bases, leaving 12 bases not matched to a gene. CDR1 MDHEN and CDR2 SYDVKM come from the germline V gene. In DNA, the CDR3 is TGTGCCAGCAAACCTATAGCGGGAGGGCTGAAAGAGCAGTACTTC. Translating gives CASKPIAGGLKEQYF.

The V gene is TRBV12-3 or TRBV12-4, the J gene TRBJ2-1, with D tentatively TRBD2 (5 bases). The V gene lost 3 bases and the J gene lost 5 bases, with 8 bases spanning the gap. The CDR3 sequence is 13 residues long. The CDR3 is CASSFSENNEQFF. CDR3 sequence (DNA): TGTGCCAGCAGTTTTAGCGAGAACAATGAGCAGTTCTTC.

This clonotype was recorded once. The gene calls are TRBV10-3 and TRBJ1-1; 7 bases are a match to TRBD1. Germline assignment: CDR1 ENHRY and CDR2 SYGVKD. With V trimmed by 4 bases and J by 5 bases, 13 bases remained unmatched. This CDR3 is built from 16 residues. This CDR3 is CAISVTEDRERTEAFF. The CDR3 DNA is TGTGCCATCAGTGTAACGGAAGACAGGGAGAGGACTGAAGCTTTCTTT.